This T cell receptor beta chain was recovered during a study of T-cell reconstitution after alpha-beta-depleted transplantation in children. This clonotype was counted ten times or more. The antigen is not known. Study-level findings and limits: Several hundred expanded graft clones reportedly were the source of alpha-beta T cells about two months after transplant. Surviving recipient T cells and thymic progenitors accounted for the high day-60 TCRbeta diversity observed in some patients. A year post-transplant, T-cell counts and diversity derived mostly from newly produced T cells.

The CDR3 length is 13 residues. Trimming stripped 3 bases from V and 6 bases from J, with 11 bases between. The library targeted TCRbeta and was prepared with unique molecular identifiers. MiXCR was run by TCRdb on the PCR reads, yielding one entry per CDR3 protein. Among about 1,000,000 distinct CDR3 sequences listed, about 31% were seen once. The sequence came from a boy under three years old who had a stem cell transplant for SCID, so the T cells may come from the graft donor. The input for sequencing was PBMCs, mostly from graft donor cells, taken 360 days after TCRalphabeta/CD19-depleted stem cell transplant. This chain links TRBV12-3 or TRBV12-4 with TRBJ2-5; D might be TRBD1 or TRBD2, each matching 6 bases. CDR3 region: CASSLRGVKTQYF. The CDR3 DNA sequence: TGTGCCAGCAGTTTGAGGGGGGTAAAGACCCAGTACTTC.